This T cell receptor (beta chain) was recovered during a study of T cells in Graves' hyperthyroidism and ophthalmopathy. This clonotype was counted ten times or more. TCR beta CDR3 regions were amplified from RNA transcripts. When the TCR CDR3 underwent first-round RT-PCR, the HTBI primer set was used. TCRdb re-called the multiplex PCR reads with MiXCR, one entry per CDR3 protein. Of about 640,000 distinct CDR3 sequences listed, around 21% are singletons. There are 16 residues in the CDR3. Per germline, CDR1 MNHEY and CDR2 SMNVEV (reference sequence). J lost 4 bases, V lost 3 bases, and 9 bases had no gene match.

The rearrangement joins TRBV27 to TRBJ2-3; 8 nucleotides line up with TRBD2. This TCR was sampled from a man aged 25-45 years with Graves' ophthalmopathy. Sequences were obtained from blood. The CDR3 nucleotides read TGTGCCAGCAGTTTGTCGCTAGCGGGTTTCGCAGATACGCAGTATTTT. Protein sequence: CASSLSLAGFADTQYF.